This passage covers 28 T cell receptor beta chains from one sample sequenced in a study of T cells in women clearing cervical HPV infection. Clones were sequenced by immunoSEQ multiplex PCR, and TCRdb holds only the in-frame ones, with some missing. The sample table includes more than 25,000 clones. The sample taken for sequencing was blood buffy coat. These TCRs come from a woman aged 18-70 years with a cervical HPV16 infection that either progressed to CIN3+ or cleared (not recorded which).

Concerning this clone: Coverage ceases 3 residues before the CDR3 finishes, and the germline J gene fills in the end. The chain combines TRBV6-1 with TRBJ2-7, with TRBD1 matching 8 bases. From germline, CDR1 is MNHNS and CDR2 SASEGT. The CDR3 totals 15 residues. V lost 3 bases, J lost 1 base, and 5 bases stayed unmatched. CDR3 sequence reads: CASSDPGGYSYEQYF. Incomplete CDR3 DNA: TGTGCCAGCAGTGATCCAGGGGGCTATTCCTACGAG.

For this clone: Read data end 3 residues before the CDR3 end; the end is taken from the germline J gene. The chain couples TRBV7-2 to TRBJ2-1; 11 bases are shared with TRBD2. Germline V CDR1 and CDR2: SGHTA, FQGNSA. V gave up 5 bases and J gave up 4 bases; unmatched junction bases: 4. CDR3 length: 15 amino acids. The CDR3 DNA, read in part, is TGTGCCAGCAGCCAAACTAGCGGGAGTTACAATGAG. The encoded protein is CASSQTSGSYNE. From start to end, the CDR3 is CASSQTSGSYNEQFF.

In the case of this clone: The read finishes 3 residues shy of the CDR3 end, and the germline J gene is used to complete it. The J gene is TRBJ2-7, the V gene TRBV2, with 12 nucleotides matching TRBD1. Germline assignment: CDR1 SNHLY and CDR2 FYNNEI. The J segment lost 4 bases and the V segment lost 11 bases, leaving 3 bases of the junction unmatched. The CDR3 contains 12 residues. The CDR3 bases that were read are TGTGCCGGGGGACAGGGGGCATACGAG. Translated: CAGGQGAYE. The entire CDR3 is CAGGQGAYEQYF.

Partial CDR3 DNA: TGTGCCACCGCGACAGGGGAGGGAGAAAAA. Translation gives CATATGEGEK. Given in full, the CDR3 is CATATGEGEKLFF. The rearrangement joins TRBV12-3 or TRBV12-4 to TRBJ1-4; 8 bases align to TRBD1. From the germline J gene comes the end of the CDR3, since the read stops 3 residues before it. Trimming at V came to 10 bases and at J to 8 bases, leaving 9 bases not matched to a gene. The CDR3 loop spans 13 amino acids.

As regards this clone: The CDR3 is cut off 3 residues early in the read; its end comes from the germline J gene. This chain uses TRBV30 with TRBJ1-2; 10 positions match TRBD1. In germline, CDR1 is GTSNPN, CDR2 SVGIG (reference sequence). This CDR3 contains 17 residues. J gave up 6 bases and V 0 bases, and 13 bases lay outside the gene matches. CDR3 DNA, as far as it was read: TGTGCCTGGAGTGTACAGTTGGGACAGGGGAGGTCGGATGGC. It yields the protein CAWSVQLGQGRSDG. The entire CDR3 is CAWSVQLGQGRSDGYTF.

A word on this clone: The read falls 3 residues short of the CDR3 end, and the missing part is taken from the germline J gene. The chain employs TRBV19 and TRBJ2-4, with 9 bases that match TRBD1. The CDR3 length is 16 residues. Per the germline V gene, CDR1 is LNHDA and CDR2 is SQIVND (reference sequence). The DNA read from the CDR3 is TGTGCCAGTACCCTTATAACAGGGGGCGAAGGCTATGGT. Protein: CASTLITGGEGYG. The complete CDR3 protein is CASTLITGGEGYGQYF.

The CDR3 loop is CASSDGQDHGQYF. CDR3 DNA (partial): TGTGCCAGTAGTGACGGACAGGACCATGGT. The rearrangement links TRBV19 to TRBJ2-4; 7 bases line up with TRBD1. The CDR3 end is not reached by the read, which stops 3 residues before it; the germline J gene fills it in. There are 13 residues in the CDR3. Germline CDR1 is LNHDA and CDR2 is SQIVND (reference sequence).

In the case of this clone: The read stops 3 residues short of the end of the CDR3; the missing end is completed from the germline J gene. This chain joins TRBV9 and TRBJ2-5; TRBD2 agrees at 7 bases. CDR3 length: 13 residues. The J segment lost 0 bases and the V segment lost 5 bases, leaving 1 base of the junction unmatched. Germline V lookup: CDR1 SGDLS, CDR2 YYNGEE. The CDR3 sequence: CASSSGYQETQYF. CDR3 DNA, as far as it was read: TGTGCCAGCAGTAGCGGGTACCAAGAGACC.

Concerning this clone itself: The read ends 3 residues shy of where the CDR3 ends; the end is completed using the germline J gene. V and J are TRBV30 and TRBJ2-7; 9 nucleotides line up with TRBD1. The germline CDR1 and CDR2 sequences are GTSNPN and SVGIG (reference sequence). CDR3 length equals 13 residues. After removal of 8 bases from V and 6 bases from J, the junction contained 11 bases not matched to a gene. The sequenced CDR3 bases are TGTGCCCGCAACTCGCCGGGACAGGGCGAG. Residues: CARNSPGQGE. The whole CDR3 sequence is CARNSPGQGEQYF.

Incomplete CDR3 DNA: TGCGCCAGCAGCCGGGGGGGGGTCTCAACTAATGAAAAA. Translated, it gives CASSRGGVSTNEK. The full CDR3 protein is CASSRGGVSTNEKLFF. The rearrangement links TRBV5-1 to TRBJ1-4; D is perhaps TRBD1 (5 bases). The sequence runs out 3 residues before the end of the CDR3; the remainder is reconstructed from the germline J gene. Germline V gene lookup returns CDR1 SGHRS and CDR2 YFSETQ. Deletions cut 4 bases from V and 0 bases from J, with 13 bases between. The CDR3 is 16 residues long.

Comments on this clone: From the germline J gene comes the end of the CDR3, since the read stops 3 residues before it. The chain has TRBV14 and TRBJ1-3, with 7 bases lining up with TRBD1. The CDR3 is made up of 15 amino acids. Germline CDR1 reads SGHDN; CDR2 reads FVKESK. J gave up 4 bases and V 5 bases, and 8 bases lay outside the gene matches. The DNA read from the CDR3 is TGTGCCAGCAGCTCCCGACAGGGACCGGGAAACACC. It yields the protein CASSSRQGPGNT. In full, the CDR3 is CASSSRQGPGNTIYF.

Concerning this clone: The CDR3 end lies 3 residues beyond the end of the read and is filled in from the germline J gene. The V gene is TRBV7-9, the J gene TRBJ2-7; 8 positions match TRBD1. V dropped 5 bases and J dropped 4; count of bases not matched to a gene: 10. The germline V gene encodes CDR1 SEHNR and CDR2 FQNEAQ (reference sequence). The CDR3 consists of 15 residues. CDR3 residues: CASSDSGTGVYEQYF. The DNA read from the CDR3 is TGTGCCAGCAGCGACTCCGGGACAGGAGTGTACGAG.

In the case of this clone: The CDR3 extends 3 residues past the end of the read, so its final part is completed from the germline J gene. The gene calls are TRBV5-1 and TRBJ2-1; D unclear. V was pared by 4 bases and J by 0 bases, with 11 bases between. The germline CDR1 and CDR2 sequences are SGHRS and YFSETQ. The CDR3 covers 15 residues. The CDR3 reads CASSRSTYSYNEQFF. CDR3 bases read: TGCGCCAGCAGCCGTTCAACTTACTCCTACAATGAG.

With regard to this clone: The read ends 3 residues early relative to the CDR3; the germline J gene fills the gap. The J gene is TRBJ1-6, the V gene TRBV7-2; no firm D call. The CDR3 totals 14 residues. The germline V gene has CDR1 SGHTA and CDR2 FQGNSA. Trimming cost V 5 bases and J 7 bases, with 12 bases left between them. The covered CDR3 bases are TGTGCCAGCAGCCAACAGTTGTCAAATTCACCC. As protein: CASSQQLSNSP. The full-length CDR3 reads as CASSQQLSNSPLHF.

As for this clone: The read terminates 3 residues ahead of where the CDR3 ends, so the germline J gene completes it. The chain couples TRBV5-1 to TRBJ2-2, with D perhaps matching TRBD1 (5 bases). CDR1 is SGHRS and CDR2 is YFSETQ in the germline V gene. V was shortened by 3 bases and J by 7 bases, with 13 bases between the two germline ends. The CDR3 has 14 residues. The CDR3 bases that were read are TGCGCCAGCAGCTCAGGGAACGTGGGCGGGGAG. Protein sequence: CASSSGNVGGE. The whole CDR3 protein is CASSSGNVGGELFF.

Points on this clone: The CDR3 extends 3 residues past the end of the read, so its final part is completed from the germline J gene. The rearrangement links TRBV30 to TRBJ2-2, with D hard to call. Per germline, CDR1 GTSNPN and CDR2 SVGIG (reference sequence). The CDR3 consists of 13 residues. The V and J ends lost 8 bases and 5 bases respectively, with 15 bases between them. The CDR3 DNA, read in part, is TGTGCCAGGGCTCGAAGTAGGACCGGGGAG. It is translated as CARARSRTGE. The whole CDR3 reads CARARSRTGELFF.

The CDR3 protein is CASSFSGGPYEQYF. CDR3 DNA (partial): TGTGCCAGCAGCTTCTCAGGGGGCCCCTACGAG. The chain carries TRBV11-2 and TRBJ2-7; 8 bases are a match to TRBD1. The read falls 3 residues short of the CDR3 end, and the missing part is taken from the germline J gene. Germline CDR1 SGHAT, CDR2 FQNNGV. The CDR3 length is 14 residues. V lost 3 bases to trimming and J lost 2 bases; unmatched junction nucleotides: 3.

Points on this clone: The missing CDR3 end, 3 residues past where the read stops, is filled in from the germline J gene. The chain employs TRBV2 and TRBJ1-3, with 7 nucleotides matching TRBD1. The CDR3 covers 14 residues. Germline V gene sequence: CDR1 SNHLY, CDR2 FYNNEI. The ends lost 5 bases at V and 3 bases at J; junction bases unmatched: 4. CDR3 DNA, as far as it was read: TGTGCCAGCAGTTCCGACAGGGTTGGAAACACC. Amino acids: CASSSDRVGNT. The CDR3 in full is CASSSDRVGNTIYF.

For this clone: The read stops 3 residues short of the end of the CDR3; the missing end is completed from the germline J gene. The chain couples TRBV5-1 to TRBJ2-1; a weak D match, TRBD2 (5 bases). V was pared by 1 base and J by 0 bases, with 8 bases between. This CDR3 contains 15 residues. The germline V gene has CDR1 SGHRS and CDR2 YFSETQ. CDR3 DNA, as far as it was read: TGCGCCAGCAGCTTGACTAGTCTCTCCTACAATGAG. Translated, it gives CASSLTSLSYNE. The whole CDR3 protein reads CASSLTSLSYNEQFF.

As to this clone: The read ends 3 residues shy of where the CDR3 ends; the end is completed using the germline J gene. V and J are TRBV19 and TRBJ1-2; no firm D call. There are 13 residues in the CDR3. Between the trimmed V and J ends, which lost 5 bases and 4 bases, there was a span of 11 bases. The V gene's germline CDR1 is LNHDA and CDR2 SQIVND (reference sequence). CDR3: CASSPRGGYGYTF. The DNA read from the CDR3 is TGTGCCAGTAGTCCTCGGGGAGGCTATGGC.

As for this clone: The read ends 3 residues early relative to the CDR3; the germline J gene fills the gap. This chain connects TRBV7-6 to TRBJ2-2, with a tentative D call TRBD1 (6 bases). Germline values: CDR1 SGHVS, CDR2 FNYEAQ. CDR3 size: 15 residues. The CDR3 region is CASSLSSGVNEKLFF. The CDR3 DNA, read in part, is TGTGCCAGCAGCTTGTCTTCAGGGGTTAATGAAAAG.

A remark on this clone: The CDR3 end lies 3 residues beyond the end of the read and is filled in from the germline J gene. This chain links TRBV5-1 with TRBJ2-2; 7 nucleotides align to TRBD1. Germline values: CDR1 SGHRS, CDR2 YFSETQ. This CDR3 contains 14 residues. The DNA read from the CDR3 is TGCGCCAGCAGCCCTGGACAGGACGTTTCACCG. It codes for CASSPGQDVSP. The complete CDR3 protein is CASSPGQDVSPLFF. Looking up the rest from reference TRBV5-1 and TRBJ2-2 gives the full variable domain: KAGVTQTPRYLIKTRGQQVTLSCSPISGHRSVSWYQQTPGQGLQFLFEYFSETQRNKGNFPGRFSGRQFSNSRSEMNVSTLELGDSALYLCASSPGQDVSPLFFGEGSRLTVL.

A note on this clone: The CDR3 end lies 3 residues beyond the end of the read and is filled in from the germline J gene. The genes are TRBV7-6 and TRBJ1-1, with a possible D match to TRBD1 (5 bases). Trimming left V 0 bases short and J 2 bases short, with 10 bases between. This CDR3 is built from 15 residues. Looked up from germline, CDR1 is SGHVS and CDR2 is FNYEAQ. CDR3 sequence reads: CASSLAQGTNTEAFF. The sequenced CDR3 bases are TGTGCCAGCAGCTTAGCGCAGGGTACCAACACTGAA. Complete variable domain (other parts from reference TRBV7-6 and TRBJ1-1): GAGVSQSPRYKVTKRGQDVALRCDPISGHVSLYWYRQALGQGPEFLTYFNYEAQQDKSGLPNDRFSAERPEGSISTLTIQRTEQRDSAMYRCASSLAQGTNTEAFFGQGTRLTVV.

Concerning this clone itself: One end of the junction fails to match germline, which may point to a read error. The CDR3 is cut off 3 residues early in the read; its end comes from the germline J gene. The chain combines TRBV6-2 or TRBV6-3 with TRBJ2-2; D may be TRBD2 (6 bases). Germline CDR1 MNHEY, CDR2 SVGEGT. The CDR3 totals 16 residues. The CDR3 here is CASIYRGLANTGELFF. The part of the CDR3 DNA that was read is TGTGCCAGCATTTACCGGGGACTTGCCAACACCGGGGAG.

The CDR3 region is CSARDWAEQETQYF. Partial CDR3 DNA: TGCAGTGCTAGAGATTGGGCAGAACAAGAGACT. The chain combines TRBV20-1 with TRBJ2-4; D call uncertain. The read ends 3 residues early relative to the CDR3; the germline J gene fills the gap. Germline assignment: CDR1 DFQATT and CDR2 SNEGSKA (reference sequence). There are 14 residues in the CDR3.

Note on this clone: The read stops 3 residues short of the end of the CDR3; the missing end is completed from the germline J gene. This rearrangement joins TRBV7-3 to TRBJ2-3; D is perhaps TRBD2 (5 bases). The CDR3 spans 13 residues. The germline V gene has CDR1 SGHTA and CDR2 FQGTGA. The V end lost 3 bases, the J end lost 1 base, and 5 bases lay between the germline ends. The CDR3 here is CASSFSGTDTQYF. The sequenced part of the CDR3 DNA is TGTGCCAGCAGCTTTAGCGGCACAGATACG.

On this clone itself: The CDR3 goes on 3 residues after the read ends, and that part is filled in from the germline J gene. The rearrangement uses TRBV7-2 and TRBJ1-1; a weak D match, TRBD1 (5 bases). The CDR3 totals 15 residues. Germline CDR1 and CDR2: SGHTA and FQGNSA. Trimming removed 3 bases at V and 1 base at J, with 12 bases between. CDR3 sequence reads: CASSFQGVGNTEAFF. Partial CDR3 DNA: TGTGCCAGCAGCTTCCAAGGGGTGGGGAACACTGAA.

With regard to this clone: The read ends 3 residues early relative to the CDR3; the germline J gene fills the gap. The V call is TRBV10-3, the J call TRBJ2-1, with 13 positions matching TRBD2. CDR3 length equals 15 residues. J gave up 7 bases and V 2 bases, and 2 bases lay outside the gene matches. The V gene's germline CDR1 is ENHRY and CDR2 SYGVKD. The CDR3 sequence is CAISERTSGSNEQFF. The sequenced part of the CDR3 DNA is TGTGCCATCAGTGAGCGGACTAGCGGGAGTAATGAG.